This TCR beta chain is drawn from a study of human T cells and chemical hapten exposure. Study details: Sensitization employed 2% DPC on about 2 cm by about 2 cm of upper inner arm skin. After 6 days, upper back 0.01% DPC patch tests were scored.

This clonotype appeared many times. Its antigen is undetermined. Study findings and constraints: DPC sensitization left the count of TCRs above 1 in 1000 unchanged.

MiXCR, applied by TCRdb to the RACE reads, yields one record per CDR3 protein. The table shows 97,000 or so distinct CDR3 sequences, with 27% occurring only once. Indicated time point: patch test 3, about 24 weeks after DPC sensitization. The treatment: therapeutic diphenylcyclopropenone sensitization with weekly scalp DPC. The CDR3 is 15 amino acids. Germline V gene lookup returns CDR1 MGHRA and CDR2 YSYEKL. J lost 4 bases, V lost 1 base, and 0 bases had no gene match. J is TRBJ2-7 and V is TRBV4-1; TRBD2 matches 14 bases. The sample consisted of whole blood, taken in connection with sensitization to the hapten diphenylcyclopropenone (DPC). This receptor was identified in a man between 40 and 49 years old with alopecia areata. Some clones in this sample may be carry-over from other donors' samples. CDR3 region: CASSQGLAGGYEQYF. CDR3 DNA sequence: TGCGCCAGCAGCCAAGGACTAGCGGGGGGGTACGAGCAGTACTTC.